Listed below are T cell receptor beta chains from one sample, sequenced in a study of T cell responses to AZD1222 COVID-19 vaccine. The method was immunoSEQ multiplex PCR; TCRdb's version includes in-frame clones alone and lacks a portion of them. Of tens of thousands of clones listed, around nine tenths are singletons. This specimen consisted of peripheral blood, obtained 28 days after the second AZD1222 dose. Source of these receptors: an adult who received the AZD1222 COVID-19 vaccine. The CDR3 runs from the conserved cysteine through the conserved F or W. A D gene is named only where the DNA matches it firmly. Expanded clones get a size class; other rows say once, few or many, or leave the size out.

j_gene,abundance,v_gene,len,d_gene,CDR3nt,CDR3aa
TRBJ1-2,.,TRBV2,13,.,TGTGCCAGCAGTGAATCGGTTAACTATGGCTACACCTTC,CASSESVNYGYTF
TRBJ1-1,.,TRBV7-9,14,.,TGTGCCAGCAGCTTGGTAGGAGTAGGGACTGAAGCTTTCTTT,CASSLVGVGTEAFF
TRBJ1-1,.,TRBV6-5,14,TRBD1,TGTGCCAGCAGTTACTCGTACAGGGGGCTCAAGGCTTTCTTT,CASSYSYRGLKAFF
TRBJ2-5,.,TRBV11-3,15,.,TGTGCCAGCAGCCCTAGTTGGGGGGCCGGGGAGACCCAGTACTTC,CASSPSWGAGETQYF
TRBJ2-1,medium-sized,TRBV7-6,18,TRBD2,TGTGCCAGCAGCTCACACATATCCGGGACTAGCGGGAGCAATGAGCAGTTCTTC,CASSSHISGTSGSNEQFF
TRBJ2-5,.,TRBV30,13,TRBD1,TGTGCCTGGGGACAGGGGCGGGTGGAGACCCAGTACTTC,CAWGQGRVETQYF
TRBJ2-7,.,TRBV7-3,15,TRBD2,TGTGCCAGCAGTCTTAGCGGGCACGGCTCCTACGAGCAGTACTTC,CASSLSGHGSYEQYF
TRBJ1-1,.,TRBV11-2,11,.,TGTGCCAGCAGCTCACCGGGAGGGGCTTTCTTT,CASSSPGGAFF
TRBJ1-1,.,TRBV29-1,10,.,TGCAGCGTTGGGGCCAGGGAAGCTTTCTTT,CSVGAREAFF
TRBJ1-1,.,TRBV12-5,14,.,TGTGCTAGTGGTCAGGGACCGGAGAACACTGAAGCTTTCTTT,CASGQGPENTEAFF
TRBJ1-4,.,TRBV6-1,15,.,TGTGCCAGCAGTGAAGCGAGGGGTGGAGATGAAAAACTGTTTTTT,CASSEARGGDEKLFF
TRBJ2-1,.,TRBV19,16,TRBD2,TGTGCCAGTAGTATGTGGCGCGGGAGGGACTACAATGAGCAGTTCTTC,CASSMWRGRDYNEQFF
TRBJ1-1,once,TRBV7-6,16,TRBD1,TGTGCCAGCAGCCAAGACAGGGGGTCAGTTGACACTGAAGCTTTCTTT,CASSQDRGSVDTEAFF
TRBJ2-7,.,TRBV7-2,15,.,TGTGCCAGCAGCTTAGCAGGCGCTTACTCCTACGAGCAGTACTTC,CASSLAGAYSYEQYF
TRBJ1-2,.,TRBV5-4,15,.,TGTGCCAGCAGCTCGACCCAGGGGAACCACTATGGCTACACCTTC,CASSSTQGNHYGYTF
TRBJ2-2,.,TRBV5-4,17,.,TGTGCCAGCAGCCCCAGGACGGGGCAGGGAAACACCGGGGAGCTGTTTTTT,CASSPRTGQGNTGELFF
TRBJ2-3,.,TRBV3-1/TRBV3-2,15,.,TGTGCCAGCAGCCAAGGGTTTTCGACCACAGATACGCAGTATTTT,CASSQGFSTTDTQYF
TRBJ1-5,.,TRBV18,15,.,TGTGCCAGCTCACAAGGGACAAATAGCAATCAGCCCCAGCATTTT,CASSQGTNSNQPQHF
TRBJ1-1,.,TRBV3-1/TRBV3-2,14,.,TGTGCCAGCAGCCTAGGGACATCGAACACTGAAGCTTTCTTT,CASSLGTSNTEAFF
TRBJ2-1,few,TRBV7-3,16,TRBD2,TGTGCCAGCAGCTTAACGGGGGGGATCTCCTACAATGAGCAGTTCTTC,CASSLTGGISYNEQFF
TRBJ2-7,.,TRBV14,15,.,TGTGCCAGCAGCCAAAAATCCGGGACACGAAACGAGCAGTACTTC,CASSQKSGTRNEQYF
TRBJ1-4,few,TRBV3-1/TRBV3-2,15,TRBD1,TGTGCCAGCAGCCGACTCGGGACAGACGGGGAAAAACTGTTTTTT,CASSRLGTDGEKLFF
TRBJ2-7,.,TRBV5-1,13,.,TGCGCCAGCAGCTTGGAGGGATCCTACGAGCAGTACTTC,CASSLEGSYEQYF
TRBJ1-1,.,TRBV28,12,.,TGTGCCAGCAGTACCGGGGGCACTGAAGCTTTCTTT,CASSTGGTEAFF
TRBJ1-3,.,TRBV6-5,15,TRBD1,TGTGCCAGCACCGGGTACCGACAGGGAGGTAACACCATATATTTT,CASTGYRQGGNTIYF
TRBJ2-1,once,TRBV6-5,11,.,TGTGCCAGCCGCCGCTACAATGAGCAGTTCTTC,CASRRYNEQFF
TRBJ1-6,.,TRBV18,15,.,TGTGCCAGCTCACCACTGGGAGACCTCAATTCACCCCTCCACTTT,CASSPLGDLNSPLHF
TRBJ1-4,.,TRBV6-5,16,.,TGTGCCAGCAGTTCCAACATACGGTCCTTTAATGAAAAACTGTTTTTT,CASSSNIRSFNEKLFF
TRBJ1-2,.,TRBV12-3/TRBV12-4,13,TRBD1,TGTGCCAGCACCCGGGGACAGGGGTATGGCTACACCTTC,CASTRGQGYGYTF
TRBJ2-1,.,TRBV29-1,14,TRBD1,TGCAGCGTGGAAAGGGACAGGGGGTGGAATGAGCAGTTCTTC,CSVERDRGWNEQFF
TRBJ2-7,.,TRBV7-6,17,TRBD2,TGTGCCAGCAGCTTAGGAACTAGCGGGAACCCGTTAGACGAGCAGTACTTC,CASSLGTSGNPLDEQYF
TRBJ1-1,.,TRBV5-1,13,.,TGCGCCAGCAGCTCCGAGGTGAACACTGAAGCTTTCTTT,CASSSEVNTEAFF
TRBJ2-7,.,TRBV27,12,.,TGTGCCAGCAGTCCCGATGCCTACGAGCAGTACTTC,CASSPDAYEQYF
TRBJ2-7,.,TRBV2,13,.,TGTGCCAGCAGTGAGGCCCTTCCCTACGAGCAGTACTTC,CASSEALPYEQYF
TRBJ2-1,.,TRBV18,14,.,TGTGCCAGCTCACCAGGGACATTCTACAATGAGCAGTTCTTC,CASSPGTFYNEQFF
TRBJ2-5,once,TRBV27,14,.,TGTGCCAGCAGTTTATCCCACAGCCAAGAGACCCAGTACTTC,CASSLSHSQETQYF
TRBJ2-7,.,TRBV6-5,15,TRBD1,TGTGCCAGCAGTTATAACCTGGGACAGACCTACGAGCAGTACTTC,CASSYNLGQTYEQYF
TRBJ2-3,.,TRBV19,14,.,TGTGCCAGTACCGCGACTTATAGCACAGATACGCAGTATTTT,CASTATYSTDTQYF
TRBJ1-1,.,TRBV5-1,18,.,TGCGCCAGCAGCCCCGGGGCCGGGACGGCCGTAGGAAACACTGAAGCTTTCTTT,CASSPGAGTAVGNTEAFF
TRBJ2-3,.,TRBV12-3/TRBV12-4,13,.,TGTGCCAGCAGATACGGAGGGGTGAATACGCAGTATTTT,CASRYGGVNTQYF
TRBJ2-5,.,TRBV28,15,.,TGTGCCAGCAGTTTCTTATCGACTGCCCAAGAGACCCAGTACTTC,CASSFLSTAQETQYF
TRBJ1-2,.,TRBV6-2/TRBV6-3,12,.,TGTGCCAGCAGTTACTCAGGTTATGGCTACACCTTC,CASSYSGYGYTF
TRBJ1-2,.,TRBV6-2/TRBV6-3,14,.,TGTGCCAGCAGTTACAGCAGGGCCAACTATGGCTACACCTTC,CASSYSRANYGYTF
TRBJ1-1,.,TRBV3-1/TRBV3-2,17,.,TGTGCCAGCAGCCAAGATCTCCCGGGAGGTTGGAACACTGAAGCTTTCTTT,CASSQDLPGGWNTEAFF
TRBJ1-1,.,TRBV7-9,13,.,TGTGCCAGCAGCTTGCAAGTGAACACTGAAGCTTTCTTT,CASSLQVNTEAFF
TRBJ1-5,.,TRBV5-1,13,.,TGCGCCAGCAGCGGGGGGGTTGGTCAGCCCCAGCATTTT,CASSGGVGQPQHF
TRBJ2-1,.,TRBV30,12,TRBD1,TGTGCCGGGACAGGTGTCTACAATGAGCAGTTCTTC,CAGTGVYNEQFF
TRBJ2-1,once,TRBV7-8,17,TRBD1,TGTGCCAGCAGCTTAGGGGCTGGGACAGTGACCTACAATGAGCAGTTCTTC,CASSLGAGTVTYNEQFF